The 15 T cell receptor beta chains in this list originate from one sample, sequenced in a study of blood T cell repertoires in COVID-19. Only in-frame clones appear in the TCRdb table, and some are missing; sequencing was by immunoSEQ multiplex PCR. The data contain roughly 68,000 clones, roughly 90% of them singletons. The sample taken for sequencing was peripheral blood. These receptors originate from a man in his forties with COVID-19, enrolled during active disease.

This sequence joins TRBV11-2 and TRBJ1-1, with 9 bases matching TRBD1. The germline CDR1 and CDR2 sequences are SGHAT and FQNNGV. V lost 1 base to trimming and J lost 3 bases; unmatched junction nucleotides: 9. The CDR3 is 17 residues long. In nucleotides, the CDR3 is TGTGCCAGCAGCTTAGGCCCGGGACAGGGAGAGCACACTGAAGCTTTCTTT. Its protein is CASSLGPGQGEHTEAFF.

The rearrangement uses TRBV5-4 and TRBJ1-3, with TRBD1 identical over 9 bases. Germline trimming cut 4 bases from V and 0 bases from J; bases unmatched to any gene: 11. In germline, CDR1 is SGHNT, CDR2 YYREEE (reference sequence). This CDR3 contains 18 residues. In DNA form, the CDR3 reads TGTGCCAGCAGCCTAGGACAGGGGACCGCAGTCTCTGGAAACACCATATATTTT. Amino acids: CASSLGQGTAVSGNTIYF.

In nucleotides, the CDR3 is TGTGCCAGCAGCTTAGAACAGGACTATGGCTACACCTTC. Translation: CASSLEQDYGYTF. The chain links TRBV7-9 to TRBJ1-2, with D tentatively TRBD1 (5 bases). This CDR3 has 13 amino acids. CDR1 SEHNR and CDR2 FQNEAQ come from the germline V gene (reference sequence). V lost 1 base and J lost 3, with 6 bases in between.

The CDR3: CASSLGGGTEAFF. In nucleotides, the CDR3 is TGTGCCAGCAGTTTGGGAGGCGGCACTGAAGCTTTCTTT. The J gene is TRBJ1-1, the V gene TRBV12-3 or TRBV12-4; D is undetermined. This CDR3 has 13 residues. The V gene lost 3 bases and the J gene lost 4 bases, with 9 bases spanning the gap.

V usage is TRBV30 and J usage is TRBJ2-1, with no clear D. There are 16 residues in the CDR3. Trimming shortened V by 3 bases and J by 7 bases, and 22 bases separated the two germline ends. Germline CDR1 and CDR2: GTSNPN and SVGIG (reference sequence). DNA of the CDR3: TGTGCCTGGAGCGTGCATTCGGGTCTGAGCGCTAATGAGCAGTTCTTC. It yields the protein CAWSVHSGLSANEQFF.

This clone was observed a handful of times. The V and J genes are TRBV11-2 and TRBJ2-2; TRBD1 agrees at 9 bases. Trimming at V came to 4 bases and at J to 6 bases, leaving 6 bases not matched to a gene. Germline V gene sequence: CDR1 SGHAT, CDR2 FQNNGV. CDR3 length: 15 residues. CDR3 amino acids: CASSSGQGYPGELFF. CDR3 DNA: TGTGCCAGCAGCTCGGGACAGGGTTATCCCGGGGAGCTGTTTTTT. Looking up the rest from reference TRBV11-2 and TRBJ2-2 gives the full variable domain: EAGVAQSPRYKIIEKRQSVAFWCNPISGHATLYWYQQILGQGPKLLIQFQNNGVVDDSQLPKDRFSAERLKGVDSTLKIQPAKLEDSAVYLCASSSGQGYPGELFFGEGSRLTVL.

The V gene is TRBV5-1, the J gene TRBJ2-1; the D gene is possibly TRBD1 (6 bases). Germline CDR1 reads SGHRS; CDR2 reads YFSETQ. The CDR3 is 15 residues long. Trimming shortened V by 3 bases and J by 5 bases, and 15 bases separated the two germline ends. DNA for the CDR3: TGCGCCAGCAGCTCGCTTAGGGGGAGAGACAATGAGCAGTTCTTC. It encodes CASSSLRGRDNEQFF.

This chain uses TRBV3-1 (or the pseudogene TRBV3-2) with TRBJ1-3, with D possibly TRBD1 on 5 matching bases. CDR3 length: 15 residues. The V and J ends lost 1 base and 2 bases respectively, with 9 bases between them. The germline gives CDR1 LGHDT, CDR2 YNNKEL (reference sequence). CDR3 coding DNA: TGTGCCAGCAGCCAAGGACAGTGGACTGGAAACACCATATATTTT. Translation gives CASSQGQWTGNTIYF.

This clone appeared once. The rearrangement joins TRBV11-2 to TRBJ1-1; 9 nucleotides align to TRBD1. With 3 bases clipped from V and 10 bases from J, the junction kept 9 bases outside the gene matches. Germline V gives CDR1 SGHAT, CDR2 FQNNGV. The length of the CDR3 is 14 residues. CDR3 in amino acids: CASSFNGQGISAFF. CDR3 DNA: TGTGCCAGCAGCTTCAACGGACAGGGGATTTCAGCTTTCTTT.

This chain joins TRBV5-1 and TRBJ2-1; tentative D call: TRBD2 (6 bases). Germline V gene lookup returns CDR1 SGHRS and CDR2 YFSETQ. Trimming took off 1 base at V and 0 bases at J, with 8 bases between the two ends. The CDR3 runs 15 residues. In nucleotides, the CDR3 is TGCGCCAGCAGCTTGCGGGGAGGCTCCTACAATGAGCAGTTCTTC. Protein product: CASSLRGGSYNEQFF. The variable domain in full, completed from reference TRBV5-1 and TRBJ2-1, reads KAGVTQTPRYLIKTRGQQVTLSCSPISGHRSVSWYQQTPGQGLQFLFEYFSETQRNKGNFPGRFSGRQFSNSRSEMNVSTLELGDSALYLCASSLRGGSYNEQFFGPGTRLTVL.

The J gene is TRBJ1-3, the V gene TRBV28, with TRBD1 matching over 9 bases. Looked up from germline, CDR1 is MDHEN and CDR2 is SYDVKM. J was trimmed by 2 bases and V by 5 bases; bases with no gene match: 10. This CDR3 spans 17 amino acids. The CDR3 nucleotides are TGTGCCAGCAGTCTCTCAACAGGGGGCATAACTGGAAACACCATATATTTT. Translating it yields CASSLSTGGITGNTIYF.

The chain joins TRBV6-5 to TRBJ1-5; 8 positions match TRBD1. This CDR3 comprises 14 residues. Germline V lookup: CDR1 MNHEY, CDR2 SVGAGI. Trimming cost V 6 bases and J 4 bases; bases outside gene matches: 5. The CDR3 nucleotides are TGTGCCAGCAGGACCGGACAGGGTAATCAGCCCCAGCATTTT. Translation gives CASRTGQGNQPQHF.

This clone was seen a single time. The rearrangement uses TRBV30 and TRBJ1-1; maybe TRBD1 (6 bases). Germline-derived CDR1 and CDR2 are GTSNPN and SVGIG (reference sequence). V was clipped by 2 bases and J by 6 bases, with 13 bases between them. This CDR3 comprises 13 residues. CDR3 coding DNA: TGTGCCTGGAGTATTACAGGGTGGGCTGAAGCTTTCTTT. Amino acids: CAWSITGWAEAFF.

In this sample, this clone is medium-sized. This chain uses TRBV7-9 with TRBJ1-6; D may be TRBD1 (5 bases). Looked up from germline, CDR1 is SEHNR and CDR2 is FQNEAQ (reference sequence). The CDR3 has 16 residues. V lost 5 bases, J lost 0 bases, and 11 bases lay in between. As DNA, the CDR3 is TGTGCCAGCAGCCCGGACATCAGCTCCTATAATTCACCCCTCCACTTT. It is translated as CASSPDISSYNSPLHF.

The rearrangement uses TRBV19 and TRBJ2-1; 8 positions agree with TRBD1. The CDR3 runs to 15 residues. V dropped 3 bases and J dropped 8; count of bases not matched to a gene: 9. CDR1 is LNHDA and CDR2 is SQIVND in the germline V gene (reference sequence). For the CDR3, the DNA is TGTGCCAGTAGTATTCTCCCCTCAGGGGGCGATGAGCAGTTCTTC. Its translation: CASSILPSGGDEQFF.